This T cell receptor beta chain emerged from a study of metastatic and nonmetastatic thyroid tumors. This clone was seen a few times. Germline V CDR1 and CDR2: MNHEY, SMNVEV (reference sequence). The CDR3 is 15 amino acids. The ends were cut back, 5 bases at V and 0 bases at J, with 13 bases in the middle. With MiXCR, TCRdb reprocessed the PCR reads. This sample has roughly 30,000 clones, with roughly 3.5% found just once. All patients were treatment-naive before thyroid surgery. Input material: blood. The chain couples TRBV27 to TRBJ1-2; possible D gene TRBD1, 5 bases. This receptor was taken from a male donor with papillary thyroid cancer or a benign thyroid nodule (not recorded which). Some clones in this sample may be carry-over from other donors' samples. CDR3 region: CASSPGTGANYGYTF. CDR3 bases: TGTGCCAGCAGTCCCGGGACGGGAGCTAACTATGGCTACACCTTC.